The 7 T cell receptor beta chains below all came from one sample that was sequenced in a study of blood T cells in healthy people across ages. Through a sample-barcoded 5' primer and a J-beta primer mix, a second PCR was run for roughly 6 to 12 cycles. TCRdb re-derived calls from the 5' RACE reads in MiXCR, one entry per CDR3 protein. This repertoire shows about 1,800,000 distinct CDR3 sequences, roughly 30% found once; its top ten account for approximately 7.7%. Sequencing was done on a sample of blood. The receptor set was obtained from a woman in her 30s in good health.

The J gene is TRBJ2-5, the V gene TRBV20-1; D is perhaps TRBD1 (7 bases). V shed 5 bases and J shed 11 bases, with 30 bases lying between them. The CDR3 sequence is 16 residues long. Germline CDR1 is DFQATT and CDR2 is SNEGSKA (reference sequence). The chain's CDR3 is CSALPEGAEIYDEQYF. The DNA for the CDR3 is TGCAGTGCTTTGCCGGAGGGGGCGGAAATTTACGATGAGCAGTACTTC.

The V call is TRBV7-9, the J call TRBJ2-1; a weak D match, TRBD2 (6 bases). The germline V gene encodes CDR1 SEHNR and CDR2 FQNEAQ (reference sequence). This CDR3 region has 15 residues. V gave up 6 bases and J gave up 1 base, with 13 bases separating them. In nucleotides, the CDR3 is TGTGCCAGCAGTGGAGGGCAATATTCCTACAATGAGCAGTTCTTC. This translates into CASSGGQYSYNEQFF. Full variable domain (remainder filled in from reference TRBV7-9 and TRBJ2-1): DTGVSQNPRHKITKRGQNVTFRCDPISEHNRLYWYRQTLGQGPEFLTYFQNEAQLEKSRLLSDRFSAERPKGSFSTLEIQRTEQGDSAMYLCASSGGQYSYNEQFFGPGTRLTVL.

The chain is built from TRBV5-1 and TRBJ2-3, with D perhaps matching TRBD2 (7 bases). CDR3 length equals 17 residues. Trimming removed 0 bases from V and 8 bases from J, with 22 bases in between. The germline V gene encodes CDR1 SGHRS and CDR2 YFSETQ. This chain's CDR3 is CASSLEGGWATGGTQYF. CDR3 bases: TGCGCCAGCAGCTTGGAGGGGGGCTGGGCAACGGGGGGTACGCAGTATTTT.

This clonotype was picked up a small number of times. The rearrangement joins TRBV7-8 to TRBJ1-1; D not resolved. The germline V gene has CDR1 SGHVS and CDR2 FQNEAQ. The CDR3 spans 15 residues. V lost 2 bases to trimming and J lost 0 bases, with 10 bases between them. The CDR3 loop is CASSLIRQLNTEAFF. The CDR3 DNA reads TGTGCCAGCAGCTTAATCCGTCAGCTGAACACTGAAGCTTTCTTT.

This clonotype was found a few times. V gene TRBV4-1 combines with J gene TRBJ1-2, with 8 bases that match TRBD1. This CDR3 is built from 14 residues. V shed 1 base and J 4 bases; nucleotides not matched to a gene: 2. CDR1 is MGHRA, CDR2 YSYEKL, per germline. In nucleotides, the CDR3 is TGCGCCAGCAGCCAAGTTGGGACAGGCTATGGCTACACCTTC. Its protein product is CASSQVGTGYGYTF.

This clonotype was seen only a few times. The chain links TRBV12-3 or TRBV12-4 to TRBJ1-1, with D tentatively TRBD1 (5 bases). The CDR3 is 13 amino acids. Trimming took 6 bases from V and 1 from J, leaving 9 bases between them. CDR3 amino acids: CASRARENTEAFF. The CDR3 nucleotides are TGTGCCAGCAGGGCCAGGGAGAACACTGAAGCTTTCTTT.

The chain joins TRBV24-1 to TRBJ2-2; D remains ambiguous. V shed 3 bases and J shed 6 bases, with 7 bases lying between them. From germline, CDR1 is KGHDR and CDR2 SFDVKD. The CDR3 extends over 13 amino acids. CDR3 sequence reads: CATSDPISGELFF. CDR3 DNA: TGTGCCACCAGTGATCCAATCTCCGGGGAGCTGTTTTTT.